This T cell receptor beta chain was documented in a study of CD8 T cells in Susac syndrome. Reverse transcription of roughly 0.5 to 1 ug RNA was performed with random hexamers. The authors amplified TCR beta CDR3 across 54 Vbeta and 13 Jbeta using immunoSEQ multiplex PCR. TCRdb called the immunoSEQ multiplex PCR reads again in MiXCR, with one record for every CDR3 protein. Among around 200,000 distinct CDR3 sequences listed, approximately 90% were seen once. High-throughput TCR beta sequencing covered peripheral CD8+ and CD4+ T cells. It was negative isolation that provided the CD8+ and CD4+ T cells, whereas TEMRA cells were enriched by FACS. Germline values: CDR1 SGHKS, CDR2 YYEKEE (reference sequence). The ends lost 4 bases at V and 10 bases at J; junction bases unmatched: 11. The CDR3 sequence is 14 residues long.

What was sequenced was CD8+ T cells from PBMCs. This TCR was sampled from a human donor with multiple sclerosis. The chain recombines TRBV5-5 with TRBJ2-1, with 7 bases aligning to TRBD2. The CDR3, as DNA: TGTGCCAGCAGCATCGGGACTACGTCCCCCGAGCAGTTCTTC. Amino acids: CASSIGTTSPEQFF.